This TCR beta chain was sequenced in a study of tumor-infiltrating lymphocytes in oesophageal squamous cell carcinoma. The CDR3 totals 13 residues. V lost 7 bases to trimming and J lost 6 bases, with 16 bases between them. CDR1 MNHNY and CDR2 SVGAGI come from the germline V gene (reference sequence). TCRdb passed the PCR reads through MiXCR, listing each CDR3 protein once. This table holds approximately 17,000 distinct CDR3 sequences, approximately 43% found once. V gene TRBV6-6 combines with J gene TRBJ2-7; TRBD2 is a possible D gene (5 bases). This clonotype was obtained from a female donor with esophageal squamous cell carcinoma. What was sequenced was blood. This CDR3 reads CASTTNLRAEQYF. The CDR3 DNA reads as TGTGCCAGCACCACCAACCTGAGGGCCGAGCAGTACTTC.